This T cell receptor beta chain derives from a study of blood T cell repertoires in COVID-19. Study-wide background: The United States, Italy and Spain supplied acute and convalescent COVID-19 samples.

As processed by the authors: Reference gene primer amplification gave nucleated cell count estimates. Some clones are missing from TCRdb's copy, which holds only in-frame ones; the method was immunoSEQ multiplex PCR. V, J and clone size derive from that table, while D and trimming were established from the DNA sequence. This sample has under 300,000 clones; just over 90% occur once, and the top ten carry under 2.5%. The study drew participants aged about 18 to 95 years from some 23 US areas. The study counted Cohort 3 donors as recovered given two negative PCRs, clearance, or symptom resolution. CDR3 size: 14 residues. J lost 6 bases, V lost 8 bases, and 9 bases had no gene match. Germline-derived CDR1 and CDR2 are SEHNR and FQNEAQ (reference sequence).

This sequence originates from a woman aged 18-29 years who had recovered from COVID-19. The V and J genes are TRBV7-9 and TRBJ2-1; 8 nucleotides match TRBD1. Material: PBMCs or T cells enriched from blood (not recorded which). The CDR3 DNA sequence: TGTGCCAGCTCGGAGGACAGGGCACTCAATGAGCAGTTCTTC. As protein: CASSEDRALNEQFF. The full variable domain, completed using reference TRBV7-9 and TRBJ2-1, is DTGVSQNPRHKITKRGQNVTFRCDPISEHNRLYWYRQTLGQGPEFLTYFQNEAQLEKSRLLSDRFSAERPKGSFSTLEIQRTEQGDSAMYLCASSEDRALNEQFFGPGTRLTVL.